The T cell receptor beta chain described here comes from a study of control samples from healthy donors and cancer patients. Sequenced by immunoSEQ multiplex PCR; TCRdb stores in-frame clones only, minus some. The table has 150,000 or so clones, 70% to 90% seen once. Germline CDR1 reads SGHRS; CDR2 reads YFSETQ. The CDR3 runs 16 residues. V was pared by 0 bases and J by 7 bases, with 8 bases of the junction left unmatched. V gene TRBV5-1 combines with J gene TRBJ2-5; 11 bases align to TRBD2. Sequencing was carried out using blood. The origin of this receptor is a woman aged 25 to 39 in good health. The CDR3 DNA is TGCGCCAGCAGCTTGGTTAGCGGGGGGGCCCGTGGGACCCAGTACTTC. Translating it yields CASSLVSGGARGTQYF. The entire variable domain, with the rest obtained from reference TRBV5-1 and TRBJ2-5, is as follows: KAGVTQTPRYLIKTRGQQVTLSCSPISGHRSVSWYQQTPGQGLQFLFEYFSETQRNKGNFPGRFSGRQFSNSRSEMNVSTLELGDSALYLCASSLVSGGARGTQYFGPGTRLLVL.